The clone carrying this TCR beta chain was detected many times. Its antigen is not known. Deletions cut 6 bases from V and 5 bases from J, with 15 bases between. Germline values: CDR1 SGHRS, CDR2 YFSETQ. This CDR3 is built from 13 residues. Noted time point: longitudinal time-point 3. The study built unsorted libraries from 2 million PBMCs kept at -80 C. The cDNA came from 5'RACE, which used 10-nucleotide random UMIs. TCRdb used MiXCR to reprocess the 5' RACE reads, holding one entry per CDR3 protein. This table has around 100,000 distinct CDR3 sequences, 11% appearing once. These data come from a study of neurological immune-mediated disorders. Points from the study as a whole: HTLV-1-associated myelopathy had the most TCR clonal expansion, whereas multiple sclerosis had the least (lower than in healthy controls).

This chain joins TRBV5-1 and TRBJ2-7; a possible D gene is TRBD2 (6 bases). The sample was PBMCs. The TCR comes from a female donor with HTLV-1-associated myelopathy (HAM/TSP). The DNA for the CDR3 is TGCGCCAGCACCCCACCGGCGGGGAACGAGCAGTACTTC. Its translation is CASTPPAGNEQYF.